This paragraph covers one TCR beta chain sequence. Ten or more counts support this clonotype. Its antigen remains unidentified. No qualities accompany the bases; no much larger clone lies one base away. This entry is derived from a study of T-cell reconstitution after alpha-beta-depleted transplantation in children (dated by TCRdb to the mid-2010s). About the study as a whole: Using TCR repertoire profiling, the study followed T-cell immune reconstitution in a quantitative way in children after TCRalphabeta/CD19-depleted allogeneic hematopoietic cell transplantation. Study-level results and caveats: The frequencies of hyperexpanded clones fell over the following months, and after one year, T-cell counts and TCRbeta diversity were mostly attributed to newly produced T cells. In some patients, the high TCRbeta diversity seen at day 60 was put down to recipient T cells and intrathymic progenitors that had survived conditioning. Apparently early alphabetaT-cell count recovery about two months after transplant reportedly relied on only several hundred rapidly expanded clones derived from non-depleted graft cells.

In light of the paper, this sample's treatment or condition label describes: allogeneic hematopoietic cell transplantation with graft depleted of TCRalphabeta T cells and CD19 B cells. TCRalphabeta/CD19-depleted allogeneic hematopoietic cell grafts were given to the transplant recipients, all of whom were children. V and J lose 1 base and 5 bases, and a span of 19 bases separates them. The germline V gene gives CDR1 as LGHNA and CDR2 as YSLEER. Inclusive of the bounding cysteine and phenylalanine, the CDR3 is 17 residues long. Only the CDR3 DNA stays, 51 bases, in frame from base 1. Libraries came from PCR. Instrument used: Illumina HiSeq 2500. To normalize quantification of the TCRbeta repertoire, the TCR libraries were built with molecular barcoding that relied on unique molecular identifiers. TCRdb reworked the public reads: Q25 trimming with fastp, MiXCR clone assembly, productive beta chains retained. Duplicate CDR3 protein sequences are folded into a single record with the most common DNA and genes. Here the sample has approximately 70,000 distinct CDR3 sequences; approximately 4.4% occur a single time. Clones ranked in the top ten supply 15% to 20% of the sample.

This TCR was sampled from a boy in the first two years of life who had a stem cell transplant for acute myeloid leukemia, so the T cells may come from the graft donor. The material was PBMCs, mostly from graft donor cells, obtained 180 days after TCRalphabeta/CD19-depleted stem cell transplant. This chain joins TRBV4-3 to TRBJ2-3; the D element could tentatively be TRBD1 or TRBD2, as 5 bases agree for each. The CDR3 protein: CASSQVRGPQAGDTQYF. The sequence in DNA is TGCGCCAGCAGCCAAGTTCGGGGACCCCAAGCAGGAGATACGCAGTATTTT.